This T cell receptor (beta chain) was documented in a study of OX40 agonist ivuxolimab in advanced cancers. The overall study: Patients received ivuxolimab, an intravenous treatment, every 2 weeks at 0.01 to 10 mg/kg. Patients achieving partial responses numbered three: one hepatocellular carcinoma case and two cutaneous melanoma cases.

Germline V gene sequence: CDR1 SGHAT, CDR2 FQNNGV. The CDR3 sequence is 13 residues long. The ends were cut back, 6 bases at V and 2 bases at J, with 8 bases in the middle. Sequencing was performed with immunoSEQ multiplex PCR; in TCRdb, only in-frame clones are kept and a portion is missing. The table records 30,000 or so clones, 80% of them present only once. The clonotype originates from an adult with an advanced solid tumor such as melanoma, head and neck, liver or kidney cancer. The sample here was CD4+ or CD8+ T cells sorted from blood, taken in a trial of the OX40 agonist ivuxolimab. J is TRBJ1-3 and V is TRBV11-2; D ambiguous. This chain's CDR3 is CASREGAGNTIYF. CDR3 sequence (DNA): TGTGCCAGCAGAGAGGGAGCTGGAAACACCATATATTTT.